These 11 T cell receptor beta chains originate from one sample sequenced in a study of T cells in Graves' hyperthyroidism and ophthalmopathy (dated by TCRdb to about 2019). Receptor amplification or capture employed multiplex PCR. This sample was sequenced with an Illumina HiSeq 2000. The TCR beta CDR3 regions were amplified from the RNA transcripts. For the first round of RT-PCR on the TCR CDR3, the HTBI primer set was used together with the Qiagen OneStep RT-PCR kit. TCRdb trimmed public reads at Q25 via fastp, called clones via MiXCR and kept in-frame beta chains. When rows share a CDR3 protein, they turn into one entry using the most common DNA and genes. Across this sample there are around 500,000 distinct CDR3 sequences, with 15% to 20% seen only once. Roughly 29% of the sample belongs to the ten largest clones. The source material was blood. All receptors derive from a woman in her thirties with Graves' ophthalmopathy.

The chain recombines TRBV19 with TRBJ1-2, with D perhaps matching TRBD1 (5 bases). Germline CDR1 and CDR2: LNHDA and SQIVND (reference sequence). There are 14 residues in the CDR3. The V end was cut by 4 bases, the J end by 0 bases, with 9 bases between. CDR3 protein: CASSTDISNYGYTF. In DNA form, the CDR3 reads TGTGCCAGTAGTACGGACATTTCTAACTATGGCTACACCTTC.

This rearrangement joins TRBV27 to TRBJ2-3, with TRBD2 as a possible D gene (6 bases). V shed 6 bases and J shed 3 bases, with 7 bases lying between them. The V gene's germline CDR1 is MNHEY and CDR2 SMNVEV (reference sequence). The CDR3 length is 12 residues. The CDR3 loop reads CASRRGTDTQYF. The CDR3 nucleotides are TGTGCCAGCAGACGGGGGACAGATACGCAGTATTTT.

Many counts were recorded for this clonotype. The chain links TRBV12-3 or TRBV12-4 to TRBJ2-7, with D perhaps TRBD1 (5 bases). The CDR3 has 13 residues. Trimming removed 6 bases at V and 6 bases at J, with 15 bases between. The CDR3 here is CASSPTQGSEQYF. The CDR3 nucleotides are TGTGCCAGCAGCCCAACTCAGGGATCCGAGCAGTACTTC.

This clonotype was recorded many times. V and J are TRBV7-2 and TRBJ2-3; tentative D call: TRBD2 (6 bases). V lost 2 bases, J lost 1 base, and 10 bases lay in between. This CDR3 has 15 amino acids. Germline V gene data show CDR1 as SGHTA and CDR2 as FQGNSA. The CDR3 DNA reads as TGTGCCAGCAGCTTAAGTAGCGGCCGCACAGATACGCAGTATTTT. This translates into CASSLSSGRTDTQYF.

This clonotype was counted many times. V and J are TRBV7-9 and TRBJ2-3; D is unresolved. This CDR3 is built from 13 residues. Germline CDR1 is SEHNR and CDR2 is FQNEAQ (reference sequence). The V end lost 5 bases, the J end lost 6 bases, and 12 bases lay between the germline ends. For the CDR3, the DNA is TGTGCCAGCAGCCCGCAAGAGCACGATACGCAGTATTTT. Translated: CASSPQEHDTQYF.

The chain joins TRBV27 to TRBJ2-7; 12 bases line up with TRBD2. The CDR3 sequence is 15 residues long. Germline V gene lookup returns CDR1 MNHEY and CDR2 SMNVEV (reference sequence). J was trimmed by 2 bases and V by 8 bases; bases with no gene match: 7. CDR3 loop: CASSGLAGATYEQYF. The CDR3 DNA follows: TGTGCCAGCTCGGGACTAGCGGGTGCCACCTACGAGCAGTACTTC.

This clonotype was counted at least ten times. The chain carries TRBV3-1 and TRBJ2-3, with 8 bases matching TRBD2. The germline CDR1 and CDR2 sequences are LGHDT and YNNKEL (reference sequence). The V and J ends lost 4 bases and 4 bases, in that order; junction bases with no gene match: 4. The CDR3 is made up of 14 amino acids. DNA of the CDR3: TGTGCCAGCAGCCGTCCGGGGGGGCCAGATACGCAGTATTTT. This gives the protein CASSRPGGPDTQYF.

This clonotype was recorded a few times. The chain couples TRBV30 to TRBJ1-3; 7 positions match TRBD1. This CDR3 has 13 amino acids. Losses at the gene ends were 4 bases for V and 4 bases for J; bases not matched to a gene: 4. Germline values: CDR1 GTSNPN, CDR2 SVGIG (reference sequence). The CDR3 spells CAWNRGTGNTIYF. DNA of the CDR3: TGTGCCTGGAACAGGGGTACAGGAAACACCATATATTTT.

V and J are TRBV7-2 and TRBJ1-6; 10 nucleotides align to TRBD1. The CDR3 spans 16 residues. Trimming at V came to 5 bases and at J to 9 bases, leaving 10 bases not matched to a gene. Germline CDR1 reads SGHTA; CDR2 reads FQGNSA. The CDR3 sequence is CASSTPTGGRFSPLHF. The CDR3 region has the DNA TGTGCCAGCAGCACGCCGACAGGGGGCAGATTTTCACCCCTCCACTTT.

The V and J genes are TRBV5-1 and TRBJ1-5, with D possibly being TRBD1 (6 bases). The CDR3 length is 15 residues. Germline values: CDR1 SGHRS, CDR2 YFSETQ. Trimming stripped 4 bases from V and 3 bases from J, with 14 bases between. The CDR3 DNA reads as TGCGCCAGCAGCCCCGGCGGGGACAACAATCAGCCCCAGCATTTT. It codes for CASSPGGDNNQPQHF.

J is TRBJ2-2 and V is TRBV9; 8 positions match TRBD2. From germline, CDR1 is SGDLS and CDR2 YYNGEE. This CDR3 has 17 residues. V lost 2 bases and J lost 5; bases outside the gene matches: 11. DNA for the CDR3: TGTGCCAGCAGCGTTCACGTTAGCGGGATTTCTACCGGGGAGCTGTTTTTT. As protein: CASSVHVSGISTGELFF.